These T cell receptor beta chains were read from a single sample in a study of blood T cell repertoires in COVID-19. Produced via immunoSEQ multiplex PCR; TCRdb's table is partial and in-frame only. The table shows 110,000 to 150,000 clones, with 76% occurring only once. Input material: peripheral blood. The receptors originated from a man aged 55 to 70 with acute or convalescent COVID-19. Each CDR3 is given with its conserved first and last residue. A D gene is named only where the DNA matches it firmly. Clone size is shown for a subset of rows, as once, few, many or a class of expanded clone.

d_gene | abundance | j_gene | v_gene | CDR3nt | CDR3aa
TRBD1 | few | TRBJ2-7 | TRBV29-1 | TGCAGCGCCCTTCGGGGACAGGGGGCGCGTGACTACGAGCAGTACTTC | CSALRGQGARDYEQYF
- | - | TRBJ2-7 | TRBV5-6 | TGTGCCAGCAGCTTGTGGCAGTACGAGCAGTACTTC | CASSLWQYEQYF
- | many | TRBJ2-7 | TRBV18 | TGTGCCAGCTCACCACCCTTTACGGGCTACGAGCAGTACTTC | CASSPPFTGYEQYF
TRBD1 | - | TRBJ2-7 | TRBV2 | TGTGCCAGCAGCCGGACAGGGGACTGGCAGTACTTC | CASSRTGDWQYF
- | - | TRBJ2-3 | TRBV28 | TGTGCCAGCAGTTCAGGAGGTTCTAGCACAGATACGCAGTATTTT | CASSSGGSSTDTQYF
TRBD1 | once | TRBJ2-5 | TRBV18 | TGTGCCAGCTCGCAACAGGGACAGGAGACCCAGTACTTC | CASSQQGQETQYF
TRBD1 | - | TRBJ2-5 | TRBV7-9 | TGTGCCAGCAGCCCTTTCACAGGGGCTGGAGAGACCCAGTACTTC | CASSPFTGAGETQYF
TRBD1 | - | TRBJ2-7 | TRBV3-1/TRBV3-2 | TGTGCCAGCAGCCCCAACAGGGGGTACGAGCAGTACTTC | CASSPNRGYEQYF
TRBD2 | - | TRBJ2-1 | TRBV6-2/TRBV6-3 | TGTGCCAGCAGTCCGACCAGCGGGAGGGGGTACAATGAGCAGTTCTTC | CASSPTSGRGYNEQFF
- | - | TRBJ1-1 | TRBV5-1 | TGCGCCAGCAGCTTGGCACAGGGCGTAGGGAACACTGAAGCTTTCTTT | CASSLAQGVGNTEAFF
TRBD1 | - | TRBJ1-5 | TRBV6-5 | TGTGCCAGCAGCCGAAACGGACAGGGTGATCAGCCCCAGCATTTT | CASSRNGQGDQPQHF
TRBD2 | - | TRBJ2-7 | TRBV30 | TGTGCCTGGAAACTAGCGGGACCCTACGAGCAGTACTTC | CAWKLAGPYEQYF
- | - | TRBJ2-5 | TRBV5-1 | TGCGCCAGCAGCGCGACAGCCTCCCGGGGGCAAGAGACCCAGTACTTC | CASSATASRGQETQYF
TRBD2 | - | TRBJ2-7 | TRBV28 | TGTGCCACCGCGACCGGGACTAGGATCTCCGAGCAGTACTTC | CATATGTRISEQYF
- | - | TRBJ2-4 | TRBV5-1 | TGCGCCAGCAGCTTGAGCCAGCGGGACATTCAGTACTTC | CASSLSQRDIQYF
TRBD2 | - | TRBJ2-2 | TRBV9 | TGTGCCAGCAGCCGGACTAGCGGGGCAAACACCGGGGAGCTGTTTTTT | CASSRTSGANTGELFF
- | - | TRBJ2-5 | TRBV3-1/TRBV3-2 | TGTGCCAGCAGCCAAAGGGGGCAAGAGACCCAGTACTTC | CASSQRGQETQYF
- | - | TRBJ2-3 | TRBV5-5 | TGTGCCACTTATAGCACAGATACGCAGTATTTT | CATYSTDTQYF
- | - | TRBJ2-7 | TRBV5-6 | TGTGCCAGCAGCTTGATGGACAGACCGAATGGGGAGCAGTACTTC | CASSLMDRPNGEQYF
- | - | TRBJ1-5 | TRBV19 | TGTGCCAGTAGTCTCCTAGATTCTGGTCAGCCCCAGCATTTT | CASSLLDSGQPQHF
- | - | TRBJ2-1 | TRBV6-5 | TGTGCCAGCAGGGGGGCTAGTAGGAGTGAGCAGTTCTTC | CASRGASRSEQFF
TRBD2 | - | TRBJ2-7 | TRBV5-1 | TGCGCCAGCAGTCTCGGGAGGGGGTCCTACGAGCAGTACTTC | CASSLGRGSYEQYF
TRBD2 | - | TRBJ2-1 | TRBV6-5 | TGTGCCAGTGGGACTAGCGCCTACAATGAGCAGTTCTTC | CASGTSAYNEQFF
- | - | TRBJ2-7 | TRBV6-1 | TGTGCCAGCAGTGGCCTTCCGCAGGTGGGAGACTACGAGCAGTACTTC | CASSGLPQVGDYEQYF
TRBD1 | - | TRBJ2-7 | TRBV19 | TGTGCCAGTAGCCACGGGACAGGGGTAGAGCAGTACTTC | CASSHGTGVEQYF
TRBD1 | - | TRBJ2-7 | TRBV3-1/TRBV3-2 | TGTGCCAGCAGCCAAGGCACAGGGGTACACGAGCAGTACTTC | CASSQGTGVHEQYF
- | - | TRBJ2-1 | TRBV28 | TGTGCCAGCAGTCCCATACCTTGGGCAGGGAAATTTAGGGTCAATGAGCAGTTCTTC | CASSPIPWAGKFRVNEQFF
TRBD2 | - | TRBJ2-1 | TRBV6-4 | TGTGCCAGCAGTGACGGTAGCGGGAGTTCTATCAATGAGCAGTTCTTC | CASSDGSGSSINEQFF
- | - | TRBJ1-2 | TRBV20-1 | TGCAGTCGCGACAGGAACTATGGCTACACCTTC | CSRDRNYGYTF
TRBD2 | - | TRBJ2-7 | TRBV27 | TGTGCCAGCAGTCGAAAGGGACTAGCGGGAAGGTACGAGCAGTACTTC | CASSRKGLAGRYEQYF
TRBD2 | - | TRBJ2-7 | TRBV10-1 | TGCGCCAGCAGTAAAGCGGGAGGGGCCTACGAGCAGTACTTC | CASSKAGGAYEQYF
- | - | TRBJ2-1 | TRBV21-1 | TGTGCCAGCAGCATCCATAAATCATCAGGGGGCCCGGTAAATGAGCAGTTCTTC | CASSIHKSSGGPVNEQFF
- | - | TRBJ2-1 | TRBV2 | TGTGCCAGCAGTGGCAGCGGCAATGAGCAGTTCTTC | CASSGSGNEQFF
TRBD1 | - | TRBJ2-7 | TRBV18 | TGTGCCAGCTCACCCCCCGGGACAGGGTTCCCCTTGAGGAAAGACTACGAGCAGTACTTC | CASSPPGTGFPLRKDYEQYF
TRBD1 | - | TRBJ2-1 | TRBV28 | TGTGCCAGCAGTCTCTCCGGGACAGGGGTTAATGAGCAGTTCTTC | CASSLSGTGVNEQFF
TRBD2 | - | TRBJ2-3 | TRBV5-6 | TGTGCCAGCGGCCCTCTAGCGGGCAGCACAGATACGCAGTATTTT | CASGPLAGSTDTQYF
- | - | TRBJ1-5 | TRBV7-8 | TGTGCCAGCAGCTTCGGTTCTAATCAGCCCCAGCATTTT | CASSFGSNQPQHF
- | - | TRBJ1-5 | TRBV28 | TGTGCCAGCCGAGGTGGGGGGGCTCCTCAGCCCCAGCATTTT | CASRGGGAPQPQHF
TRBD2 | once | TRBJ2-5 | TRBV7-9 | TGTGCCAGCAGCTTAACAGCGGGAGGGCCTGAGACCCAGTACTTC | CASSLTAGGPETQYF
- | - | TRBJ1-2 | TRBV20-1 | TGCAGTGCTAGCGGGGACTATGGCTACACCTTC | CSASGDYGYTF
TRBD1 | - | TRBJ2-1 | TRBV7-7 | TGTGCTAGCAGCTCTGGACAGGGGGGCTTGAATGAGCAGTTCTTC | CASSSGQGGLNEQFF
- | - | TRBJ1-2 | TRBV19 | TGTGCCAGTAGTATAGTTGGAGGGTTGTTCGGGGCTAACTATGGCTACACCTTC | CASSIVGGLFGANYGYTF
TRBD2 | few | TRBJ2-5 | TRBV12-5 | TGTGCTAGTGGTCCGGGACTAGCGGGAGTTCATAAGGAGACCCAGTACTTC | CASGPGLAGVHKETQYF
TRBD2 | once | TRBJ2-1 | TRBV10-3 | TGTGCCATCACCGAAGGTTCTAGCGGGAAGGATGAGCAGTTCTTC | CAITEGSSGKDEQFF
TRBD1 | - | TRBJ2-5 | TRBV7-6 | TGTGCCAGCAGCTCGGACAGGGGCCAAGAGACCCAGTACTTC | CASSSDRGQETQYF
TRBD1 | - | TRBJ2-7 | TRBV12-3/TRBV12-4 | TGTGCCAGCTTTCTACAGGGGGGCCACGAGCAGTACTTC | CASFLQGGHEQYF
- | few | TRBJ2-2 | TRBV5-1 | TGCGCCAGTAGGTTGCTGGAGTACACCGGGGAGCTGTTTTTT | CASRLLEYTGELFF